This T cell receptor (beta chain) was profiled in a study of T cells after yellow fever vaccination. This clonotype turned up a few times. The antigen is not known. Study-wide results and limits: Post-booster repertoires contained most primary-vaccination clones again (approximately 97% CD4, 85% to 90% CD8).

From the 5' RACE reads, TCRdb called clonotypes with MiXCR, one entry per CDR3 protein. This table holds some 340,000 distinct CDR3 sequences, about 10% found once. The V gene's germline CDR1 is MNHEY and CDR2 SVGAGI. This CDR3 is 15 amino acids long. J lost 8 bases, V lost 0 bases, and 6 bases had no gene match. The chain recombines TRBV6-5 with TRBJ1-4; 7 bases map to TRBD1. The sequencing here drew on CD4+ T cells sorted from PBMCs, taken 45 days after the yellow fever booster vaccination. The TCR originated in a man aged 18 to 35 who received the YFV17D yellow fever vaccine. CDR3 DNA sequence: TGTGCCAGCAGTTACTCCCCGGGACAGATGGAAAAACTGTTTTTT. It specifies CASSYSPGQMEKLFF.